What follows describes a single T cell receptor beta chain. In the authors' workflow: Amplification from reference gene primers served as the basis for estimated nucleated cell counts. Method: immunoSEQ multiplex PCR; TCRdb's copy keeps in-frame clones and lacks some. V and J calls and clone size are copied from that table; D and trimming were computed from the DNA. The repertoire has about 220,000 clones, 65% to 90% of them found once; the top ten carry 2.4%. The sample originates from a study of blood T cell repertoires in COVID-19. As for the study in general: Acute and convalescent COVID-19 samples came from the United States, Italy and Spain.

The Seattle patients, enrolled during active infection, were followed longitudinally. Sequences were obtained from peripheral blood. The clonotype comes from a woman aged 70-85 years with COVID-19, enrolled during active disease.

The CDR3 bases are TGTGCCAGCACCAGGGACAGGGGGTCCACAGATACGCAGTATTTT. It is translated as CASTRDRGSTDTQYF. The J gene is TRBJ2-3, the V gene TRBV6-5; 11 bases fit TRBD1. Trimming cost V 7 bases and J 2 bases; bases outside gene matches: 5. The CDR3 loop spans 15 amino acids. Germline loops: CDR1 MNHEY, CDR2 SVGAGI.